This T cell receptor (beta chain) was retrieved from a study of cytomegalovirus exposure and HLA in healthy donors (dated by TCRdb to 2015 to 2018). Concerning the study at large: An earlier analysis of approximately 640 of the donors reported 250 to 350 Gb of sequence data and some 100 million unique TCR beta sequences from 150 million to 200 million T cells. The study aimed to test whether signatures of past pathogen exposure could be identified by cataloging public T cell receptors. Using immunosequencing, the study profiled T cell repertoires from about 620 subjects and related those repertoires to cytomegalovirus serostatus. A later analysis re-examined previously published TCR beta repertoires from about 670 donors and added high-resolution HLA genotyping to investigate patterns of TCR occurrence. Along with the roughly 610-subject first cohort, a separate validation cohort of over a hundred different subjects was used. High-throughput TCR immunosequencing, statistical association of individual TCRs with disease status, and machine learning were combined to predict cytomegalovirus infection status. A later genetic analysis used genome-wide SNP genotypes for about 65% of the 666 donors, treating that subset as a discovery cohort. Both class I and class II loci were covered by HLA typing, at four-digit resolution. Every repertoire in the discovery cohort had been generated on one and the same sequencing platform. About five DR-DQ haplotypes were treated as single units for association and clustering because of strong linkage in the cohort. Donor age, sex, ethnicity and CMV serostatus were compiled together with the repertoire data. Across 300 to 500 genotyped donors of the cohort, an average of roughly 230,000 unique TCR beta nucleotide sequences per donor were sequenced, and roughly a sixth of those sequences were non-productive. The later analysis used no new phenotypic data to find candidate immune exposures, relying instead on TCR beta sequences and their occurrence across donors. Typing coverage differed by locus: A, B, C, DRB1 and DQB1 were typed in about 620-630 donors, DQA1 in 500 to 550, DPA1 in 606, and DPB1 in around 440. Roughly 300 gigabases of sequencing data and tens of millions of unique TCR sequences made up an early release that covered under 750 HLA-typed donors. In an earlier analysis of over 550 of the donors, high-throughput TCR beta sequencing was used to judge whether each TCR beta V gene segment behaved as functional or pseudogenic. Among the approximately 400 genotyped donors, more than 70% belonged to the genetic ancestry cluster associated with self-reported Caucasian donors.

Worth noting for this clone: Its antigen is still unknown. No much larger clonotype is one base removed from it; base qualities were not supplied.

Based on the germline V gene, the CDR1 and CDR2 sequences are MNHEY and SVGAGI. Its CDR3 holds 16 amino acids, cysteine through phenylalanine. The sequence is cut down to CDR3 DNA, 48 bases in frame from base 1. V is trimmed back by 2 bases and J by 7 bases, and the junction contains 12 bases that no gene match accounts for. The cohort comprised under 700 healthy bone marrow donors. At the time of sampling, every cohort member was nominally healthy, though immune exposures that went unrecorded were likely present. The donor was CMV seronegative and belonged to the group of over 300 seronegative cohort members. Each donor provided a peripheral blood sample, and peripheral blood mononuclear cells were used for TCR beta sequencing. The Qiagen DNeasy Blood Extraction Kit was used to extract genomic DNA from the blood cell samples. The research as a whole found: Because the 87-base-pair reads could not distinguish some IMGT-functional V segments, including TRBV6-2 and TRBV6-3, those segments were excluded. Assigning TCR associations to individual alleles was difficult when HLA alleles, especially DR and DQ, strongly co-occurred. Linkage disequilibrium might explain the correlated functional status among segregating V segments, but an unknown experimental factor could not be ruled out. Only TCR beta chains were sequenced in this cohort, and the absence of alpha or paired-chain data limited detectable features. Most CMV-associated TCR beta chains appeared to be HLA-restricted in a later analysis, and the HLA associations seemed to be driven largely by CMV exposure. According to a later analysis, parvovirus B19, influenza, CMV and Epstein-Barr virus appeared linked to several top co-occurrence clusters. Because HLA typing was unavailable for some donors at each locus, only the typed subset was used in association tests. The earlier analysis of fewer than 750 of the donors excluded 15 to 20 rarely observed V segments, including chromosome 9 orphons, because counts were too low. A later analysis found that HLA-associated TCR beta chains were more clonally expanded and had lower generation probabilities than equally common non-associated chains. The classifier was reported to diagnose cytomegalovirus status with high specificity and sensitivity in both the original and validation cohorts. A few of the identified cytomegalovirus-associated TCR beta chains were confirmed in vitro to be specific for cytomegalovirus antigens. For the cohort, immune exposure information was limited to CMV serostatus. In a later analysis, TCR association rates were found to vary across HLA loci, with the most associated TCRs seen for DRB1 alleles and the fewest for HLA-C alleles. While some public TCRs were present in many individuals, most TCR sequences turned up only very rarely across donors. In an earlier analysis of fewer than 700 of the donors, most TCR beta V segments appeared in productive rearrangements about 87% or about 30% of the time, broadly matching IMGT annotations. Sequencing depth was assumed to be roughly uniform across donors in the presence/absence analyses, though that assumption may not hold. An association between a missense DCLRE1C variant and V-gene and J-gene trimming of TCR beta chains was found in a later genetic analysis and replicated in an independent cohort. A cluster of highly shared sequence variants was judged likely to represent a technical artifact of the sequencing pipeline. A further reported finding was that TCR beta sequences accurately predicted the HLA-A and HLA-B alleles for most subjects in the first cohort. A later genetic analysis reported fewer N-insertions in productive TCRs among donors in an Asian-associated ancestry cluster than the approximately 670-donor mean. It was suggested by the authors that the approach could potentially be generalized to other disease states and immunological phenotypes. Specific HLA alleles were associated with 18,000 or so TCR beta sequences at a false discovery rate of 0.05 in a later analysis. The study listed 150 to 200 TCR beta chains as associated with cytomegalovirus.

The protocol used for the library was the immunoSEQ multiplex PCR assay. For the multiplex PCR, a mixture combining 60 forward primers for TCR Vbeta segments and 13 reverse primers for TCR Jbeta segments was used. A multiplex PCR assay on genomic DNA amplified the CDR3 region of rearranged TCR beta genes. Amplified TCR beta libraries were sequenced as 87-base-pair reads on the Illumina HiSeq System. In the authors' own workflow: A later analysis tallied tens of millions of unique TCR beta chains across the 666 repertoires, and some 12 million of those chains were shared by two or more donors. To remove PCR and sequencing errors, raw reads were error-corrected and collapsed into unique sequences using a nearest-neighbor algorithm that merged closely related sequences. Alignment of CDR3 sequences to IMGT reference sequences was used to assign V, D and J gene segments. For a sequence to be retained, a match of at least six nucleotides to both a V gene segment and a J gene segment was required. A rearrangement counted as productive if the CDR3 had no stop codons and remained in frame with V and J, and every other rearrangement counted as non-productive. CDR3 was defined according to IMGT convention as the region running from the second conserved V-encoded cysteine to the conserved J-encoded phenylalanine. Sequences without an unambiguous match to a single V gene segment were excluded from the earlier analysis of several hundred of the donors. In an earlier analysis of around 600 of the donors, V segments were called functional above 56.7% productive rearrangements and were called segregating when the between-donor standard deviation exceeded 5%. A statistical classification framework was built to diagnose cytomegalovirus status from the catalog of TCR beta chain sequences. V and J gene assignment, in a later analysis, came from comparing TCR nucleotide sequences with IMGT/GENE-DB human TR gene sequences. The TCRdist pipeline was used in a later analysis to assign CDR3 sequences and most-parsimonious VDJ recombination scenarios. In a later analysis, each TCR beta chain was defined by its CDR3 amino acid sequence together with its V-gene family, and reads without a unique V-gene family were excluded. In a later analysis, a few hundred highly shared, low-generation-probability nucleotide sequences were removed to address suspected cross-contamination and a sequencing artifact. In a later analysis, a clonal expansion index was calculated for each public chain from normalized within-repertoire ranks of inferred template counts. In a later analysis, generation probabilities were computed using a VDJ recombination model fitted to out-of-frame rearrangements, and the results were checked against IGoR. In a later analysis, hypergeometric tests were used to score TCR-TCR, TCR-HLA and TCR-CMV co-occurrence, with a repertoire-size bias correction applied to TCR pairs. In a later analysis, false discovery rates were estimated by permuting HLA or CMV assignments 20 times. A later analysis grouped co-occurring TCRs with DBSCAN, adding TCRdist sequence similarity when clustering within HLA-allele-positive subsets. Co-occurrence clustering excluded repertoires with fewer than 30,000 or more than 120,000 public chains, plus five with anomalous nucleotide sharing. Sourced from immuneACCESS, this table was stored by TCRdb with only in-frame sequences that have V and J called. A share of the clones is absent; for the studies checked, an unresolved V gene accounts for under half, and the remainder has no known explanation. V and J calls and clone size are as listed in that table; D and trimming were resolved from the DNA. The sample yields around 140,000 clones; about 80% were counted once. The ten largest clones take up around 4.1% of the sample.

This receptor was identified in a middle-aged man in good health and CMV-seronegative. Rearrangement joined TRBV6-5 to TRBJ1-2, with 8 bases in between that match TRBD1. Source material: PBMCs. The CDR3 protein: CASSYRRFQGAFGYTF. In nucleotide form, the sequence is TGTGCCAGCAGTTACAGACGATTCCAGGGGGCCTTTGGCTACACCTTC.